This T cell receptor (beta chain) was profiled in a study of blood T cell repertoires in COVID-19. This clone was seen a single time. Assay: immunoSEQ multiplex PCR; the TCRdb copy retains only in-frame clones and omits some. The sample lists 200,000 to 300,000 clones; around 80% were seen once. Sequenced sample: peripheral blood. This sequence was found in a middle-aged man who had recovered from COVID-19.

CDR3: CANPELQEHTGELFF. In nucleotides, the CDR3 is TGTGCCAACCCAGAATTACAGGAGCACACCGGGGAGCTGTTTTTT. The rearrangement links TRBV19 to TRBJ2-2, with a weak D call TRBD1 (5 bases). V lost 10 bases and J 3 bases, leaving 18 bases between the germline ends. This CDR3 region has 15 residues. Germline V gene data show CDR1 as LNHDA and CDR2 as SQIVND (reference sequence).